This T cell receptor (beta chain) was captured in a study of cytomegalovirus exposure and HLA in healthy donors. In the study overall: Around 80 million unique TCR sequences came from HLA-typed donors in an early release. General study results and limits: A later analysis reportedly identified an Asian-associated ancestry cluster as carrying fewer N-insertions than the 666-donor mean. V- and J-gene trimming of TCR beta was linked (in a later analysis) to a missense DCLRE1C variant.

Trimming removed 6 bases from V and 5 bases from J, with 13 bases in between. From germline, CDR1 is SGHNT and CDR2 YENEEA. This CDR3 spans 13 amino acids. PCR primers comprised 60 Vbeta and 13 Jbeta primers. Using immunoSEQ multiplex PCR, the repertoire was profiled, and TCRdb retains in-frame clones only, with some absent. This repertoire includes 65,000 to 80,000 clones. Comment on this clone: Antigen unknown.

The V gene is TRBV11-3, the J gene TRBJ2-5; a possible D gene is TRBD1 (5 bases). The sequencing input was PBMCs. The source is a man aged 30 to 39 in good health and CMV-seronegative. CDR3 loop: CASSWGIGETQYF. In nucleotides, the CDR3 is TGTGCCAGCAGTTGGGGCATCGGGGAGACCCAGTACTTC.